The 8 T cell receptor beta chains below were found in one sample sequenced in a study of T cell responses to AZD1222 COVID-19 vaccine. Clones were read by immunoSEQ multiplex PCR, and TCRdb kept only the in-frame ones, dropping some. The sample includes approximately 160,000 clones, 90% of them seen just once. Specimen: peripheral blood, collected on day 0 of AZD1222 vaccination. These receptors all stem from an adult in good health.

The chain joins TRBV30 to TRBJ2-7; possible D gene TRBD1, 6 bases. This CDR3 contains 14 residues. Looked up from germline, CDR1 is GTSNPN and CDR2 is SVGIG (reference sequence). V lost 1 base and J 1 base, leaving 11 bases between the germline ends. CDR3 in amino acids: CAWSGAGVSYEQYF. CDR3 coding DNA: TGTGCCTGGAGTGGGGCAGGGGTATCCTACGAGCAGTACTTC.

CDR3 coding DNA: TGTGCCAGCAGCCAAGTGGGAGGAGCAGCTAACTATGGCTACACCTTC. It translates to CASSQVGGAANYGYTF. The J gene is TRBJ1-2, the V gene TRBV14, with D unclear. V lost 1 base and J 0 bases, leaving 12 bases between the germline ends. Germline V gene lookup returns CDR1 SGHDN and CDR2 FVKESK. CDR3 length: 16 amino acids.

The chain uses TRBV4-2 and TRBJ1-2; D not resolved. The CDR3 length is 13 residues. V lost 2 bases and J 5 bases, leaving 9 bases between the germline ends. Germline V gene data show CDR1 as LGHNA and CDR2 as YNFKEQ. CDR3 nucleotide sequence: TGTGCCAGCAGCCAACAGAAGGAGTATGGCTACACCTTC. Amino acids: CASSQQKEYGYTF.

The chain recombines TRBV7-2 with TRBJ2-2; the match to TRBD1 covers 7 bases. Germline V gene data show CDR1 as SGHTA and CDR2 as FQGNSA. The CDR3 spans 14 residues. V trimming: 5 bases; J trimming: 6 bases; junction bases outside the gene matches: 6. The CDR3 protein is CASSREGGSGELFF. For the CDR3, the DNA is TGTGCCAGCAGCAGGGAAGGGGGCTCCGGGGAGCTGTTTTTT.

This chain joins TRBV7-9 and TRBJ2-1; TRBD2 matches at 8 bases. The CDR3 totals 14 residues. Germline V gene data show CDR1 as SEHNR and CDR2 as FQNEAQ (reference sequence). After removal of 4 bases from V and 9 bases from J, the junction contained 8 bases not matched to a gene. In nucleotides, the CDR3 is TGTGCCAGCAGCTCGACCGGGGGGGCCGTTGAGCAGTTCTTC. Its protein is CASSSTGGAVEQFF. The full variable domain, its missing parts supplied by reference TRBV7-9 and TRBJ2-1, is DTGVSQNPRHKITKRGQNVTFRCDPISEHNRLYWYRQTLGQGPEFLTYFQNEAQLEKSRLLSDRFSAERPKGSFSTLEIQRTEQGDSAMYLCASSSTGGAVEQFFGPGTRLTVL.

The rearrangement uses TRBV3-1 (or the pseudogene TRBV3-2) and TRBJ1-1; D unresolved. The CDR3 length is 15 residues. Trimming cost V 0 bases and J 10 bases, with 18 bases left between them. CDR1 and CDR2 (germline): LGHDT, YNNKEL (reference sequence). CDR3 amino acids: CASSQEAVGRVGAFF. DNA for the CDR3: TGTGCCAGCAGCCAAGAAGCTGTCGGGCGGGTAGGAGCTTTCTTT.

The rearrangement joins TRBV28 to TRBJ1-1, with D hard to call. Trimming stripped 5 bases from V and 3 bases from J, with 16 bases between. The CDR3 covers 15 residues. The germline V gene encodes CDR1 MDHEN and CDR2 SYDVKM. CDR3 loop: CASSKAHHWDTEAFF. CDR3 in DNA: TGTGCCAGCAGTAAGGCCCATCATTGGGACACTGAAGCTTTCTTT. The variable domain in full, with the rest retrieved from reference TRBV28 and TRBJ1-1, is DVKVTQSSRYLVKRTGEKVFLECVQDMDHENMFWYRQDPGLGLRLIYFSYDVKMKEKGDIPEGYSVSREKKERFSLILESASTNQTSMYLCASSKAHHWDTEAFFGQGTRLTVV.

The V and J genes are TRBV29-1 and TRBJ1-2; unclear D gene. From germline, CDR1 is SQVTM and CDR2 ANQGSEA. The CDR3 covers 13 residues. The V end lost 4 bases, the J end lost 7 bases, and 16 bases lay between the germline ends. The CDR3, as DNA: TGCAGCGTTGTACTCGGCGGGTCGGGTGGCTACACCTTC. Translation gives CSVVLGGSGGYTF.